The sequence of this T cell receptor beta chain was determined in a study of control samples from healthy donors and cancer patients. Sequenced by immunoSEQ multiplex PCR; TCRdb stores in-frame clones only, minus some. The repertoire consists of roughly 88,000 clones, with 90% to 95% occurring once and the leading ten covering 15% to 20%. Trimming pared 8 bases from V and 3 bases from J, leaving 8 bases between. Germline CDR1 is MNHEY and CDR2 is SVGAGI. The CDR3 covers 11 residues. Sequences were obtained from blood. The J gene is TRBJ2-7, the V gene TRBV6-5, with no clear D. The source of this sequence is a man aged 50-59 years in good health. The CDR3 sequence is CASEVNYEQYF. CDR3 coding DNA: TGTGCCAGCGAGGTAAACTACGAGCAGTACTTC.